The clone carrying this TCR beta chain was detected a few times. Its specificity is unknown. Preparation of the TCRbeta library used unique molecular identifiers. TCRdb analysed the PCR reads with MiXCR anew, one entry per CDR3 protein. The sample includes 500,000 or so distinct CDR3 sequences, about 10% of them seen just once. The data derive from a study of T-cell reconstitution after alpha-beta-depleted transplantation in children. The study's findings and limits: Expanded graft clones numbering several hundred reportedly gave rise to alpha-beta T cells about two months after transplant.

Germline V gene lookup returns CDR1 MNHEY and CDR2 SVGEGT. The CDR3 runs to 11 residues. V was trimmed by 2 bases and J by 7 bases, leaving 6 bases between them. The sample here was PBMCs, mostly from graft donor cells, taken 180 days after TCRalphabeta/CD19-depleted stem cell transplant. The rearrangement uses TRBV6-2 or TRBV6-3 and TRBJ2-7, with D unresolved. The sequence came from a female patient younger than 10 who had a stem cell transplant for aplastic anemia, so the T cells may come from the graft donor. The CDR3 protein is CASSYLREQYF. The CDR3 region has the DNA TGTGCCAGCAGTTACCTACGGGAGCAGTACTTC.